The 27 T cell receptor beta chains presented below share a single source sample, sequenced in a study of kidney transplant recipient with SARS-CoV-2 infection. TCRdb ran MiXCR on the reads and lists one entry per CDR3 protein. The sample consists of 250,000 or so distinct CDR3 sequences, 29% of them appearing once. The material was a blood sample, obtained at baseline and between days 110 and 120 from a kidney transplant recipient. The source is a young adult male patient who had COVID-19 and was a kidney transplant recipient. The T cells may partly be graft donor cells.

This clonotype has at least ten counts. The CDR3 here is CASSLQRGPQETQYF. The CDR3 DNA sequence: TGCGCCAGCAGCTTGCAACGGGGTCCACAAGAGACCCAGTACTTC. The chain carries TRBV5-1 and TRBJ2-5, with D possibly matching TRBD2 (5 bases). This CDR3 has 15 residues. In germline, CDR1 is SGHRS, CDR2 YFSETQ. The V and J ends lost 1 base and 2 bases respectively, with 12 bases between them.

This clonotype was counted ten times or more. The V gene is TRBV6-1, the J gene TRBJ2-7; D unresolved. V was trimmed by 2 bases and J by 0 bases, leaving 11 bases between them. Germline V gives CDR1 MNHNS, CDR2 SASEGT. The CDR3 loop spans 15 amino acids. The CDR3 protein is CASSESGQYSYEQYF. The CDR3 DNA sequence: TGTGCCAGCAGTGAAAGTGGCCAGTACTCCTACGAGCAGTACTTC.

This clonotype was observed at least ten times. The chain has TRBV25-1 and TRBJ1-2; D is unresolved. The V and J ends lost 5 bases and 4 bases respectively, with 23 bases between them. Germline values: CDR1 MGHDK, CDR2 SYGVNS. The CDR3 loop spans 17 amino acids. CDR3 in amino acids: CASSINGELGKTYGYTF. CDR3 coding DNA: TGTGCCAGCAGTATTAACGGAGAACTGGGAAAGACCTATGGCTACACCTTC.

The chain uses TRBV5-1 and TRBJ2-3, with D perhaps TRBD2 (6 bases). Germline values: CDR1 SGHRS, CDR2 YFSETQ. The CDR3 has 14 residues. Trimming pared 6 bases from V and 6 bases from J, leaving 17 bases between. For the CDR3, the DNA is TGCGCCAGCAATCGGGACTCTCAGGTGGATACGCAGTATTTT. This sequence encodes CASNRDSQVDTQYF. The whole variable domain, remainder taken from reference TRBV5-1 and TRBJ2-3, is KAGVTQTPRYLIKTRGQQVTLSCSPISGHRSVSWYQQTPGQGLQFLFEYFSETQRNKGNFPGRFSGRQFSNSRSEMNVSTLELGDSALYLCASNRDSQVDTQYFGPGTRLTVL.

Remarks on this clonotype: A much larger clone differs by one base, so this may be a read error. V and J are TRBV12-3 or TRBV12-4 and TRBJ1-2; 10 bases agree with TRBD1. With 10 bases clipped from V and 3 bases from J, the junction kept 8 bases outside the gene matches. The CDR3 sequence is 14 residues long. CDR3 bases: TGTGCCAACCAAAGACAGGGGGCTTACTATGGCTACACCTTC. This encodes CANQRQGAYYGYTF.

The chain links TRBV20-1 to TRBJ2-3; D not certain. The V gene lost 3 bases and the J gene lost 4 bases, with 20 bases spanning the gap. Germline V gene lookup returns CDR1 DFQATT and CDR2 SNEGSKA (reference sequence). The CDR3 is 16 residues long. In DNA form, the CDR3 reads TGCAGTGCTAGCACGGAGAGGATCGTTCGCCCAGATACGCAGTATTTT. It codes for CSASTERIVRPDTQYF.

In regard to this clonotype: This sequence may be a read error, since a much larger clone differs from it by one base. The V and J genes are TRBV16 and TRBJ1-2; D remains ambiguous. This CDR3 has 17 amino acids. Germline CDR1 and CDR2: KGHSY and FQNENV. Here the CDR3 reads CASSQETVVRKTYGHTF. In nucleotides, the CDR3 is TGTGCCAGCAGCCAGGAGACGGTCGTTAGAAAGACCTATGGCCACACCTTC.

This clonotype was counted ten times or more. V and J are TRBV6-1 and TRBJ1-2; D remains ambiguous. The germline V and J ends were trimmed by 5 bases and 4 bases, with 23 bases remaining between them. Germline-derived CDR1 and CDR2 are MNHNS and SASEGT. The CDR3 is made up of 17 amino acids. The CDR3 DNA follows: TGTGCCAGCAGTAGAATATCGGAATGTAGAAAGACCTATGGCTACACCTTC. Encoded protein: CASSRISECRKTYGYTF.

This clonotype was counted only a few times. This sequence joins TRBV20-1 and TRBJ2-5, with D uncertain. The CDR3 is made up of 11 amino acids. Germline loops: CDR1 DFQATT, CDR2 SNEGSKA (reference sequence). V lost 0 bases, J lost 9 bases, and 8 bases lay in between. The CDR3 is CSARDIVAQYF. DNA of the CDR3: TGCAGTGCTAGAGATATAGTGGCCCAGTACTTC.

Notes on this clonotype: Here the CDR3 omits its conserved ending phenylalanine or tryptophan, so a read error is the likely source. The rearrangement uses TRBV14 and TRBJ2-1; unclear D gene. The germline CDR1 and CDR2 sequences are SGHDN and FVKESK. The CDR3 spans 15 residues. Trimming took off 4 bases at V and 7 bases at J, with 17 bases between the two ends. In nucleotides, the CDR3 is TGTGCCAGCAGCCGCATCCGATCCACTATAAATGAGCAGTTCCTC. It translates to CASSRIRSTINEQFL.

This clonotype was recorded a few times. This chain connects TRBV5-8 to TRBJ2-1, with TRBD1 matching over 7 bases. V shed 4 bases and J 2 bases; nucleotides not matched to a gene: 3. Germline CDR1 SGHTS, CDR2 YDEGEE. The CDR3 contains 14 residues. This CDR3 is CASSRDSPYNEQFF. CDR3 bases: TGTGCCAGCAGCCGGGACAGCCCCTACAATGAGCAGTTCTTC.

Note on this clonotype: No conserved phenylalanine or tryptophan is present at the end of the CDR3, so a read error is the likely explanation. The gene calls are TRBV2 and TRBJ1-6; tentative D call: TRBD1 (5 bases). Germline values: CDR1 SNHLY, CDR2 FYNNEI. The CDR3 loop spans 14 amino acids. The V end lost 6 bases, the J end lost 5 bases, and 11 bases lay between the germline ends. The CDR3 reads CASRTGTNNSPLHL. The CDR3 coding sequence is TGTGCCAGCAGAACCGGGACGAATAATTCACCCCTCCACCTT.

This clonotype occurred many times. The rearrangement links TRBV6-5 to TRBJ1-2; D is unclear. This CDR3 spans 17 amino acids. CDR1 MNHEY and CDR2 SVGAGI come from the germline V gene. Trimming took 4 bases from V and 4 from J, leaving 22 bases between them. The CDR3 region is CASSSVFSMRKTYGYTF. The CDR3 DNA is TGTGCCAGCAGTTCTGTGTTCTCTATGCGAAAGACCTATGGCTACACCTTC.

The CDR3 nucleotides read TGTGCCAGCAGGGCCCGGACAGGGGGAGATGGCTACACCTTC. Protein sequence: CASRARTGGDGYTF. The chain combines TRBV6-6 with TRBJ2-4; 10 bases are shared with TRBD1. The DNA end lines up better with TRBJ1-2; the J call may be wrong. CDR1 is MNHNY, CDR2 SVGAGI, per germline (reference sequence). The CDR3 is made up of 14 amino acids.

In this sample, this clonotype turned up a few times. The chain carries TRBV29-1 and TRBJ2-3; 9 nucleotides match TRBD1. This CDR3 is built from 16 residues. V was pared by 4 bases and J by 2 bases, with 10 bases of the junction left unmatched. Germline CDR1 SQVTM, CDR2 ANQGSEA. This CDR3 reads CSVGGTGTGITDTQYF. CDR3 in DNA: TGCAGCGTTGGCGGTACCGGGACAGGGATCACAGATACGCAGTATTTT.

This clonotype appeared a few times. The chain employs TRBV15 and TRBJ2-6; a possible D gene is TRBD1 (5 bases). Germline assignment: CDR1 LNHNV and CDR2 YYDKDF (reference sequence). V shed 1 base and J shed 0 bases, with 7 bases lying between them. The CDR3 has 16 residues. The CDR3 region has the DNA TGTGCCACCAGCAGAGTAGGGGACTCTGGGGCCAACGTCCTGACTTTC. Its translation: CATSRVGDSGANVLTF. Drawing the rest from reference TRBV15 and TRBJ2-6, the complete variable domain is DAMVIQNPRYQVTQFGKPVTLSCSQTLNHNVMYWYQQKSSQAPKLLFHYYDKDFNNEADTPDNFQSRRPNTSFCFLDIRSPGLGDTAMYLCATSRVGDSGANVLTFGAGSRLTVL.

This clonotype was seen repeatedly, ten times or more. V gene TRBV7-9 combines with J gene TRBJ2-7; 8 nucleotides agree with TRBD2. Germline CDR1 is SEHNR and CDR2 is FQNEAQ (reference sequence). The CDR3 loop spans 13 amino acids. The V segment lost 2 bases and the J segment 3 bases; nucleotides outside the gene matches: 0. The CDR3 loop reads CASSLTSGYEQYV. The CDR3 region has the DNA TGTGCCAGCAGCTTAACTAGCGGCTACGAGCAGTACGTC.

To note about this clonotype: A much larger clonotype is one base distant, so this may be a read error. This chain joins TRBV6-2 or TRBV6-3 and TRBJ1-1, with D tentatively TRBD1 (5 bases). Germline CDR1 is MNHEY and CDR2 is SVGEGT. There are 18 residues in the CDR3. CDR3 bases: TGTGCCGGCAGACTACTCGGTGATTCCGGGGGAAGGAACACTGAAGCTTTCTTT. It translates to CAGRLLGDSGGRNTEAFF.

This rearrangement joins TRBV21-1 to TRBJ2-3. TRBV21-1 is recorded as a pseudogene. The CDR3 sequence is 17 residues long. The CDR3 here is CASSDTIATAMQDTQYF. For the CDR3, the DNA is TGTGCCAGCAGTGATACGATAGCTACAGCCATGCAAGATACGCAGTATTTT.

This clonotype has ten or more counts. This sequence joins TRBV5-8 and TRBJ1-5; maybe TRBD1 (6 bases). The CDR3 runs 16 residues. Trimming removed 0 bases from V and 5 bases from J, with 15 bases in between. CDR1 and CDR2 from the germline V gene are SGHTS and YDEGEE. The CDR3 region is CASSLEQGGFDQPQHF. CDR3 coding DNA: TGTGCCAGCAGCTTGGAACAGGGAGGTTTCGATCAGCCCCAGCATTTT.

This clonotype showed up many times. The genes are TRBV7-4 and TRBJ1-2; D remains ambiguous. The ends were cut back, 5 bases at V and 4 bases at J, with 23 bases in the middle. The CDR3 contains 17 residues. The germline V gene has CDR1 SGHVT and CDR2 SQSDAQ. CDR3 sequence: CASSGWHSARKTYGYTF. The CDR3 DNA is TGTGCCAGCAGCGGGTGGCATTCAGCTCGAAAGACCTATGGCTACACCTTC.

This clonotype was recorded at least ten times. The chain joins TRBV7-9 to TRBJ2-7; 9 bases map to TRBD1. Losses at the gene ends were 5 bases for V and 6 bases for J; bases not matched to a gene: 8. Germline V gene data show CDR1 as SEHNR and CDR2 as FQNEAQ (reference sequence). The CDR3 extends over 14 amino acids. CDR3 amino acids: CASSKPGQGSEQYF. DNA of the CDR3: TGTGCCAGCAGCAAGCCGGGACAGGGTTCCGAGCAGTACTTC.

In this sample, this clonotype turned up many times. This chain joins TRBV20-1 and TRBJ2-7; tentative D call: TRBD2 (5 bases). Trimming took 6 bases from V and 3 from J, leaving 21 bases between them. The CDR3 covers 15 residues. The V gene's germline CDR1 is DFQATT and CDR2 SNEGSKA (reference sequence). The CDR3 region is CSAVLGSPSSYEQYF. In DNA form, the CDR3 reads TGCAGTGCGGTTCTGGGGAGCCCATCCAGCTACGAGCAGTACTTC.

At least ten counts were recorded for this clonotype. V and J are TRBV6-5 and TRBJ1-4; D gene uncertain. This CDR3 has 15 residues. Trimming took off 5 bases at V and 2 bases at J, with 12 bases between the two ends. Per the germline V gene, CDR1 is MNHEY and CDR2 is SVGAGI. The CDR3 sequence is CASSPRRNTNEKLFF. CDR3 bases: TGTGCCAGCAGTCCCCGGAGGAATACTAATGAAAAACTGTTTTTT.

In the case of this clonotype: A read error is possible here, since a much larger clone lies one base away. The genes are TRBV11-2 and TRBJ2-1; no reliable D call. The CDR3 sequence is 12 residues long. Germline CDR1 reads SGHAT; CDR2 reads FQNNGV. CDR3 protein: CASSLVSNEQSF. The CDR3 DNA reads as TGTGCCAGCAGCTTAGTCTCCAATGAGCAGTCCTTC.

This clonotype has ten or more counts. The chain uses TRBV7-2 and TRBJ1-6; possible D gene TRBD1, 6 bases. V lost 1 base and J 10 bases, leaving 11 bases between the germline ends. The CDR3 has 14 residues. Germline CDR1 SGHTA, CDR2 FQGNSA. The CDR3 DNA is TGTGCCAGCAGCTTAGAGGGGGATTTATCACCCCTCCACTTT. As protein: CASSLEGDLSPLHF.

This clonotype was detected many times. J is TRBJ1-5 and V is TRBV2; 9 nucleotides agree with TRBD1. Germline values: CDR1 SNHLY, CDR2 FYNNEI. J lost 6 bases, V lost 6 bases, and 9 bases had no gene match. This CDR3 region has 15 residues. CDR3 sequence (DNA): TGTGCCAGCAGGGGGGGGACAGGGACTAGTCAGCCCCAGCATTTT. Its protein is CASRGGTGTSQPQHF.